The 14 T cell receptor beta chains below were found in one sample sequenced in a study of blood T cell repertoires in COVID-19 (TCRdb year 2020). Receptors were amplified or captured by the immunoSEQ multiplex PCR assay. Held by TCRdb, this immuneACCESS table contains in-frame sequences only and omits some clones. Under half of the omission traces to an unresolved V gene where checked; the cause of the rest is unknown. The sample profile shows around 86,000 clones; 85% of them were found once. Of the sample, about two fifths falls within the top ten clones. The sample comprised peripheral blood. Every receptor here comes from a man at least 80 years old with acute or convalescent COVID-19.

The genes are TRBV10-1 and TRBJ2-7; 7 bases match TRBD2. The CDR3 is 13 residues long. V was clipped by 6 bases and J by 3 bases; unmatched bases: 5. Germline V lookup: CDR1 WNHNN, CDR2 SYGVQD (reference sequence). CDR3: CASRRGSIYEQYF. CDR3 nucleotides: TGCGCCAGCAGGCGGGGGAGTATCTACGAGCAGTACTTC.

Details on this clone: Mismatch with germline at one junction end may stem from a read error. The rearrangement uses TRBV15 and TRBJ2-7, with unresolved D. Germline loops: CDR1 LNHNV, CDR2 YYDKDF (reference sequence). This CDR3 contains 12 residues. The CDR3 region is CATGRDQYEQYF. CDR3 DNA: TGTGCCACCGGCAGAGATCAGTACGAGCAGTACTTC.

The J gene is TRBJ1-5, the V gene TRBV19; 9 bases are a match to TRBD1. This CDR3 is built from 15 residues. CDR1 LNHDA and CDR2 SQIVND come from the germline V gene (reference sequence). Trimming at V came to 5 bases and at J to 6 bases, leaving 8 bases not matched to a gene. The CDR3 loop reads CASSLGTGLPQPQHF. The CDR3 coding sequence is TGTGCCAGTAGTCTAGGGACAGGGCTACCTCAGCCCCAGCATTTT.

The chain is built from TRBV2 and TRBJ1-5; D uncertain. Trimming shortened V by 3 bases and J by 5 bases, and 11 bases separated the two germline ends. There are 14 residues in the CDR3. The germline V gene encodes CDR1 SNHLY and CDR2 FYNNEI. The CDR3 DNA is TGTGCCAGCAGTGAGACTGGGAGGTATCAGCCCCAGCATTTT. This encodes CASSETGRYQPQHF. The full variable domain, in which reference TRBV2 and TRBJ1-5 provide the parts outside the CDR3, is EPEVTQTPSHQVTQMGQEVILRCVPISNHLYFYWYRQILGQKVEFLVSFYNNEISEKSEIFDDQFSVERPDGSNFTLKIRSTKLEDSAMYFCASSETGRYQPQHFGDGTRLSIL.

The chain recombines TRBV11-1 with TRBJ2-4, with TRBD1 matching 9 bases. With 4 bases clipped from V and 5 bases from J, the junction kept 6 bases outside the gene matches. Germline V gives CDR1 SGHAT, CDR2 FQDESV (reference sequence). The CDR3 contains 15 residues. The CDR3 loop reads CASSSMTGGQNIQYF. The CDR3 DNA reads TGTGCCAGCAGCTCCATGACAGGGGGTCAAAACATTCAGTACTTC.

J is TRBJ2-3 and V is TRBV7-9; TRBD1 matches 7 bases. The CDR3 loop spans 16 amino acids. Germline V CDR1 and CDR2: SEHNR, FQNEAQ (reference sequence). Trimming removed 6 bases from V and 0 bases from J; junction bases left unmatched: 9. As DNA, the CDR3 is TGTGCCAGCAGAGAGGCCGGGACAGCGAGCACAGATACGCAGTATTTT. Its translation: CASREAGTASTDTQYF.

This clone was counted a single time. The chain joins TRBV10-3 to TRBJ2-1; D perhaps matches TRBD1 (5 bases). The V gene's germline CDR1 is ENHRY and CDR2 SYGVKD. V gave up 6 bases and J gave up 5 bases, with 8 bases separating them. This CDR3 region has 12 residues. For the CDR3, the DNA is TGTGCCATCAGCCGACAGAACAATGAGCAGTTCTTC. This gives the protein CAISRQNNEQFF.

The gene calls are TRBV25-1 and TRBJ2-1; 13 bases align to TRBD2. CDR1 is MGHDK and CDR2 is SYGVNS in the germline V gene. CDR3 size: 14 residues. Trimming at V came to 7 bases and at J to 6 bases, leaving 3 bases not matched to a gene. The CDR3 region is CASTGLAGLNEQFF. CDR3 sequence (DNA): TGTGCCAGCACGGGACTAGCGGGACTCAATGAGCAGTTCTTC. Using reference TRBV25-1 and TRBJ2-1 for the parts outside the CDR3, the full variable domain is EADIYQTPRYLVIGTGKKITLECSQTMGHDKMYWYQQDPGMELHLIHYSYGVNSTEKGDLSSESTVSRIRTEHFPLTLESARPSHTSQYLCASTGLAGLNEQFFGPGTRLTVL.

This sequence joins TRBV28 and TRBJ1-2, with 10 bases matching TRBD1. This CDR3 is 15 amino acids long. V dropped 6 bases and J dropped 4; count of bases not matched to a gene: 8. The germline V gene has CDR1 MDHEN and CDR2 SYDVKM. DNA of the CDR3: TGTGCCAGCAGGAAGGGAGGGACAGGGGTCTATGGCTACACCTTC. Residues: CASRKGGTGVYGYTF.

The chain couples TRBV7-2 to TRBJ2-7; tentatively, D is TRBD1 (5 bases). The CDR3 spans 14 residues. The germline V and J ends were trimmed by 3 bases and 7 bases, with 16 bases remaining between them. The germline CDR1 and CDR2 sequences are SGHTA and FQGNSA. The CDR3 region has the DNA TGTGCCAGCAGCTTCGGACAAGTACCTTTTGAGCAGTACTTC. This gives the protein CASSFGQVPFEQYF.

V and J are TRBV28 and TRBJ1-5; no clear D. Trimming shortened V by 4 bases and J by 0 bases, and 10 bases separated the two germline ends. CDR3 length: 15 residues. CDR1 and CDR2 from the germline V gene are MDHEN and SYDVKM. Here the CDR3 reads CASSSQEYSNQPQHF. The DNA of the CDR3 is TGTGCCAGCAGTTCGCAGGAATATAGCAATCAGCCCCAGCATTTT.

The rearrangement links TRBV30 to TRBJ1-1, with D unresolved. The V gene's germline CDR1 is GTSNPN and CDR2 SVGIG (reference sequence). The CDR3 has 15 residues. The V gene lost 7 bases and the J gene lost 6 bases, with 24 bases spanning the gap. CDR3 protein: CALTYLHIGLPEAFF. DNA of the CDR3: TGTGCCTTAACCTACCTACACATTGGACTCCCTGAAGCTTTCTTT.

V usage is TRBV28 and J usage is TRBJ2-3; 7 nucleotides line up with TRBD2. J lost 0 bases, V lost 4 bases, and 7 bases had no gene match. Looked up from germline, CDR1 is MDHEN and CDR2 is SYDVKM. The CDR3 is 16 residues long. The CDR3 nucleotides are TGTGCCAGCAGTTGGTCCCTAGCGGTTAGCACAGATACGCAGTATTTT. Translated, it gives CASSWSLAVSTDTQYF.

This clone was picked up one time. The V gene is TRBV6-5, the J gene TRBJ2-7; D possibly corresponds to TRBD2 (7 bases). V was shortened by 4 bases and J by 4 bases, with 14 bases between the two germline ends. The V gene's germline CDR1 is MNHEY and CDR2 SVGAGI. The CDR3 length is 14 residues. In nucleotides, the CDR3 is TGTGCCAGCAGTTCCCCCCGGGGGGCTTACGAGCAGTACTTC. Encoded protein: CASSSPRGAYEQYF.